This TCR beta chain is drawn from a study of T cell responses to AZD1222 COVID-19 vaccine. Study-level results: Donors in the cohort were predominantly white British and more often female, and clonal diversity was possibly underestimated.

Germline lookup yields CDR1 MDHEN and CDR2 SYDVKM. Trimming took off 5 bases at V and 6 bases at J, with 13 bases between the two ends. This CDR3 is built from 14 residues. Clones were sequenced by immunoSEQ multiplex PCR, and TCRdb holds only the in-frame ones, with some missing. Here the sample spans more than 100,000 clones, around 90% being singletons. Comment on this clone: Its antigen remains unidentified.

The rearrangement uses TRBV28 and TRBJ1-4; D not certain. The sequence came from an adult in good health. Sequencing was performed on peripheral blood, taken on day 0 of AZD1222 vaccination. For the CDR3, the DNA is TGTGCCAGCAGTCGTTCGGTTGGTGATGAAAAACTGTTTTTT. Protein: CASSRSVGDEKLFF. The full variable domain, completed using reference TRBV28 and TRBJ1-4, is DVKVTQSSRYLVKRTGEKVFLECVQDMDHENMFWYRQDPGLGLRLIYFSYDVKMKEKGDIPEGYSVSREKKERFSLILESASTNQTSMYLCASSRSVGDEKLFFGSGTQLSVL.